This T cell receptor beta chain was found in a study of Ad26.COV2.S vaccination and SARS-CoV-2 variants. The germline V and J ends were trimmed by 1 base and 0 bases, with 11 bases remaining between them. Germline V gives CDR1 SGHDT, CDR2 YYEEEE. This CDR3 comprises 17 residues. Treatment of the sample: over 15 received Ad26.COV2.S at low or high dose, single or two shots; a few received placebo; per-sample allocation not given. Sampling occurred on day 63 after the first vaccine or placebo injection. Repertoires were generated with immunoSEQ multiplex PCR, while TCRdb's copy carries only in-frame clones and drops some. The table lists a few hundred thousand clones, around 87% of them singletons.

Sequencing used peripheral blood, obtained in a trial of Ad26.COV2.S vaccine versus placebo. The chain combines TRBV5-6 with TRBJ2-6, with D unclear. This TCR was sampled from a person aged 18-65 years who received the Ad26.COV2.S COVID-19 vaccine or a placebo. DNA of the CDR3: TGTGCCAGCAGCTTGATTAGGTTTACCTCTGGGGCCAACGTCCTGACTTTC. Protein sequence: CASSLIRFTSGANVLTF.